The 2 T cell receptor beta chains reported below all come from one sample, sequenced in a study of blood T cell repertoires in COVID-19. Method: immunoSEQ multiplex PCR; TCRdb's copy keeps in-frame clones and lacks some. The profile shows 100,000 to 150,000 clones, 84% of them singletons. Material for sequencing was peripheral blood. The origin of the receptors is a man between 60 and 70 years old with acute or convalescent COVID-19.

The rearrangement uses TRBV18 and TRBJ1-1; D perhaps matches TRBD1 (5 bases). The CDR3 runs to 15 residues. Trimming removed 0 bases at V and 5 bases at J, with 13 bases between. Per the germline V gene, CDR1 is KGHSH and CDR2 is LQKENI. Here the CDR3 reads CASSPPRGLRTEAFF. For the CDR3, the DNA is TGTGCCAGCTCACCACCGCGGGGCTTGAGGACTGAAGCTTTCTTT.

This clone was recorded once. V is TRBV5-1 and J is TRBJ2-7, with 9 bases aligning to TRBD1. The germline V gene encodes CDR1 SGHRS and CDR2 YFSETQ. The CDR3 loop spans 15 amino acids. After removal of 5 bases from V and 3 bases from J, the junction contained 9 bases not matched to a gene. The CDR3 DNA reads as TGCGCCAGCAGACATCTCCGGGACAGGGTCTACGAGCAGTACTTC. Amino acid sequence: CASRHLRDRVYEQYF.